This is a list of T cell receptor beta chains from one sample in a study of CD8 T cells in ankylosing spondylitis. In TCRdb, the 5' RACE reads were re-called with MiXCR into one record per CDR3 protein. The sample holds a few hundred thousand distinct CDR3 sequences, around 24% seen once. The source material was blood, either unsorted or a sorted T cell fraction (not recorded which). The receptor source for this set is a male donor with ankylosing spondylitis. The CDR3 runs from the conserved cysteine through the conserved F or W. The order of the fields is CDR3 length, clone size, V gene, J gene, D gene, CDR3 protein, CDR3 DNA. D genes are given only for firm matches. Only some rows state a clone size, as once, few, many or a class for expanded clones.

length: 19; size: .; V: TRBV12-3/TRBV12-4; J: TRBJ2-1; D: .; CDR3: CASRPYGWSDREASYEQFF; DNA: TGTGCCAGCAGACCATACGGGTGGAGCGACAGGGAGGCTTCGTATGAGCAGTTCTTC
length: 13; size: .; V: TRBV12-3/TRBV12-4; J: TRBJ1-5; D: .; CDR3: CASSPLGGQPQHF; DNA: TGTGCCAGCAGTCCCCTGGGGGGTCAGCCCCAGCATTTT
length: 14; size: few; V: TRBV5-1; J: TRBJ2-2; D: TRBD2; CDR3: CASSLAGGPGELFF; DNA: TGCGCCAGCAGCCTAGCGGGAGGGCCCGGGGAGCTGTTTTTT
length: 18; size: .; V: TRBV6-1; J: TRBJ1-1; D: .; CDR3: CASIPHGEFTGLNTEAFF; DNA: TGTGCCAGCATCCCCCACGGGGAATTTACAGGGCTGAACACTGAAGCTTTCTTT
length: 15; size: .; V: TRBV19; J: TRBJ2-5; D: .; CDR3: CASRFSHSRRETQYF; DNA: TGTGCCAGTAGGTTTTCTCACTCTAGGAGGGAGACCCAGTACTTC
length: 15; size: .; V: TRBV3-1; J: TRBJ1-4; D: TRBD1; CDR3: CASSEERGRQEKLFF; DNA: TGTGCCAGCAGCGAAGAGAGGGGGCGACAGGAAAAACTGTTTTTT
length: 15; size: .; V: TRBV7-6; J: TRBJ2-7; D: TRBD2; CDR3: CASSFSGPTSYEQYF; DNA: TGTGCCAGCAGCTTTAGCGGGCCGACCTCCTACGAGCAGTACTTC
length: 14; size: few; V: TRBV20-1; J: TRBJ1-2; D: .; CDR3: CSASSPDSSPGYTF; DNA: TGCAGTGCTAGTTCCCCGGACAGTTCCCCCGGCTACACCTTC
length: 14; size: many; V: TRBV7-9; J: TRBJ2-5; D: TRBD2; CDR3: CASSFGGGTETQYF; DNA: TGTGCCAGCAGCTTCGGGGGAGGGACTGAGACCCAGTACTTC
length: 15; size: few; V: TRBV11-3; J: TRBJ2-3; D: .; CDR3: CASRAASSFPDTQYF; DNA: TGTGCCAGCAGAGCGGCTAGCAGCTTTCCGGATACGCAGTATTTT
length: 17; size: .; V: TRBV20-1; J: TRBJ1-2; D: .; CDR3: CCARNAAPEGSHYGYTF; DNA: TGCTGTGCTAGAAATGCGGCCCCGGAAGGGAGTCACTATGGCTACACCTTC
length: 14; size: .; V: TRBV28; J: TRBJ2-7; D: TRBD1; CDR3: CASSAGGQHYEQYF; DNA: TGTGCCAGCAGTGCTGGGGGACAGCACTACGAGCAGTACTTC
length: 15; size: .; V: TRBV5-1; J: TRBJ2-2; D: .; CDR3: CASSTFQGNTGELFF; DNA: TGCGCCAGCAGCACGTTTCAGGGGAACACCGGGGAGCTGTTTTTT
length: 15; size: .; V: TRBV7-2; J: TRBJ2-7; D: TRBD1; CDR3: CASSFSGTGTNEQYF; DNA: TGTGCCAGCAGCTTTTCCGGGACAGGGACCAACGAGCAGTACTTC
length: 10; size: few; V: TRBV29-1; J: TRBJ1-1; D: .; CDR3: CSVQGTEAFF; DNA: TGCAGCGTTCAAGGAACTGAAGCTTTCTTT
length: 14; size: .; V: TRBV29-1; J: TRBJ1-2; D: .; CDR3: CSLKPQGGNYGYTF; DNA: TGCAGCCTCAAACCGCAGGGTGGCAACTATGGCTACACCTTC
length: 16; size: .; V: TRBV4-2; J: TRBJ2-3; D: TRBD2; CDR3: CASSQGSSGSTDTQYF; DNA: TGTGCCAGCAGCCAAGGGTCTAGCGGGAGTACAGATACGCAGTATTTT
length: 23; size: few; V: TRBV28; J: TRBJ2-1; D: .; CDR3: CASIAQVNQRRARTYTTYNEQFF; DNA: TGTGCCAGCATAGCTCAGGTGAACCAGCGCCGAGCTCGGACGTATACTACCTACAATGAGCAGTTCTTC
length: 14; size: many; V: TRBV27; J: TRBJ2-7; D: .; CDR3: CASNPVAGTIEQYF; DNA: TGTGCCAGCAACCCGGTAGCAGGGACGATCGAGCAGTACTTC
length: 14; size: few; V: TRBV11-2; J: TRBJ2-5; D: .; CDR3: CASSLIRLAETQYF; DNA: TGTGCCAGCAGCTTAATTCGGCTTGCCGAGACCCAGTACTTC
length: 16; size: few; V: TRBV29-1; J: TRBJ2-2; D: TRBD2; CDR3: CSVTGTSGYNTGELFF; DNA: TGCAGCGTAACCGGGACTAGCGGCTATAACACCGGGGAGCTGTTTTTT
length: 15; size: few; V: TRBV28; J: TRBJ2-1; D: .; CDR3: CASSFGGRLSYEQFF; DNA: TGTGCCAGCAGTTTCGGGGGACGGCTTAGCTATGAGCAGTTCTTC
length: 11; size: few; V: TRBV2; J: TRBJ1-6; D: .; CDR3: CASKGQSPLHF; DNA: TGTGCCAGCAAGGGACAATCACCCCTCCACTTT
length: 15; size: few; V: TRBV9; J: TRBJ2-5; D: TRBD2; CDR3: CASSDRLGGGETQYF; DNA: TGTGCCAGCAGCGACCGCCTGGGCGGGGGGGAGACCCAGTACTTC
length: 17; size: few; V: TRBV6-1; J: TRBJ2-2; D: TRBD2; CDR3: CASSVRGAGVYAGELFF; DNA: TGTGCCAGCAGCGTTCGAGGAGCGGGAGTTTACGCCGGGGAGCTGTTTTTT
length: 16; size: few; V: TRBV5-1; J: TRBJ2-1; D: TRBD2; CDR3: CASSSTPLAGNNEQFF; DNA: TGCGCCAGCAGCTCCACCCCACTAGCGGGGAACAATGAGCAGTTCTTC
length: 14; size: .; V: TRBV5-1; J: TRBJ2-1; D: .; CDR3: CASSLAVNHNEQFF; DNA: TGCGCCAGCAGCTTGGCCGTGAATCACAATGAGCAGTTCTTC
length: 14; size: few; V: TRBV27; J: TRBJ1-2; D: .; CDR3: CASKPRGESYGYTF; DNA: TGTGCCAGCAAGCCACGGGGGGAGAGCTATGGCTACACCTTC
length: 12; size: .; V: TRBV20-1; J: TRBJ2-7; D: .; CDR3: CSASGTSYEQYF; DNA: TGCAGTGCTAGCGGGACCTCCTACGAGCAGTACTTC
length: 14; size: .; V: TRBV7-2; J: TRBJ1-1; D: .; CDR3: CASSLITGRTEAFF; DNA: TGTGCCAGCAGCTTAATCACCGGGAGGACTGAAGCTTTCTTT
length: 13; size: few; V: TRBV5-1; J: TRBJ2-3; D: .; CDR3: CASHRGGADTQYF; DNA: TGCGCCAGCCACCGTGGGGGAGCAGATACGCAGTATTTT
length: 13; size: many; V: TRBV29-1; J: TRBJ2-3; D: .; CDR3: CSASWQSTDTQYF; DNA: TGCAGCGCCTCATGGCAGAGCACAGATACGCAGTATTTT
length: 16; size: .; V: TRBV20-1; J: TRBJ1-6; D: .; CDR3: CSARVPTGTKNAPLHF; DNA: TGCAGTGCTAGAGTCCCCACAGGGACCAAAAACGCACCCCTCCACTTT
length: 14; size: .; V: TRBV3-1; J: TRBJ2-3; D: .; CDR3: CASSQADRSDTQYF; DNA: TGTGCCAGCAGCCAAGCGGACAGATCAGATACGCAGTATTTT
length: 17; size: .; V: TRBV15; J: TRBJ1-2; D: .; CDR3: CATSRDTTGATAYGYTF; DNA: TGTGCCACCAGCAGAGATACTACAGGCGCAACAGCCTATGGCTACACCTTC
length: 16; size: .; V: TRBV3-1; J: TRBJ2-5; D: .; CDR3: CASSQGRTQGKRTQYF; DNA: TGTGCCAGCAGCCAAGGTAGGACGCAGGGAAAGAGGACCCAGTACTTC
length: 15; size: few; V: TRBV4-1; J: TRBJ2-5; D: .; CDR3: CASSLLRGRAETQYF; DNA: TGCGCCAGCAGCCTGCTAAGGGGCAGGGCCGAGACCCAGTACTTC
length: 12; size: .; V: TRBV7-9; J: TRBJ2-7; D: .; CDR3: CASSLEGRVLYF; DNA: TGTGCCAGCAGCTTAGAAGGCAGGGTTCTGTACTTC
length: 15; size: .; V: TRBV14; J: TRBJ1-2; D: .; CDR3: CASSQGTALGYGYTF; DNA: TGTGCCAGCAGCCAAGGAACAGCCTTAGGCTATGGCTACACCTTC
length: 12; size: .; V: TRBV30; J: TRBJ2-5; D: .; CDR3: CAWDRDEETQYF; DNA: TGTGCCTGGGATCGCGACGAAGAGACCCAGTACTTC
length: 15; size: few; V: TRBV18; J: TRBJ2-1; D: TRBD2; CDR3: CASSPTSGSHNEQFF; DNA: TGTGCCAGCTCACCGACTAGCGGGAGCCACAATGAGCAGTTCTTC
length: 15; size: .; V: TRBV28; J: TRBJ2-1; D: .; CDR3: CASSPGTLRGNEQFF; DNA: TGTGCCAGCAGTCCCGGGACTCTTAGAGGCAATGAGCAGTTCTTC
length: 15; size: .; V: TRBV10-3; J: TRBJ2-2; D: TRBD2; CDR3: CAIRGTSGSSGELFF; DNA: TGTGCCATCAGGGGGACTAGCGGGAGTTCCGGGGAGCTGTTTTTT
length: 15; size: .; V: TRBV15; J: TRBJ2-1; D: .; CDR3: CATSPRLGDYDEQFF; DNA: TGTGCCACCAGCCCCCGACTAGGAGATTACGATGAGCAGTTCTTC
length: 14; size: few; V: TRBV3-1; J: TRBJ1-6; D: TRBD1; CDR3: CASSLGQKNSPLHF; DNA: TGTGCCAGCAGCCTGGGACAGAAGAATTCACCCCTCCACTTT
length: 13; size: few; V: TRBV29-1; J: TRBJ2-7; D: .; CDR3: CSVETGGSYEQYF; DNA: TGCAGCGTTGAGACAGGCGGATCCTACGAGCAGTACTTC
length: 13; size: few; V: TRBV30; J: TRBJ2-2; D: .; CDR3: CAWSRLRGGELFF; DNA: TGTGCCTGGAGTCGTCTCCGGGGCGGGGAGCTGTTTTTT
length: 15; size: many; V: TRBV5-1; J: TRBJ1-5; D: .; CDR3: CASSLETGSNQPQHF; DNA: TGCGCCAGCAGCTTGGAGACCGGTAGCAATCAGCCCCAGCATTTT
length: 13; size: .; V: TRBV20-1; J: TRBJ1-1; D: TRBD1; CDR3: CSGRGGDSYEAFF; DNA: TGCAGTGGCAGAGGGGGGGACAGTTATGAAGCTTTCTTT
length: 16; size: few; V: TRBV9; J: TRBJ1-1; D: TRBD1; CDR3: CASSVGTGLSLTEAFF; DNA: TGTGCCAGCAGCGTTGGGACAGGGTTATCCCTCACTGAAGCTTTCTTT
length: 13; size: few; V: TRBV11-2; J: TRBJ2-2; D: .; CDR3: CASSFGFTGELFF; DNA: TGTGCCAGCAGCTTTGGTTTCACCGGGGAGCTGTTTTTT
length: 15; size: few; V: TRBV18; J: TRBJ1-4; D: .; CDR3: CASSPGVYRTEKLFF; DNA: TGTGCCAGCTCTCCCGGGGTTTACCGTACCGAAAAACTGTTTTTT
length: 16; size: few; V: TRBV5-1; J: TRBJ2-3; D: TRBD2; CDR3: CASSFIGRAGTDTQYF; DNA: TGCGCCAGCAGCTTTATCGGGAGGGCCGGCACAGATACGCAGTATTTT
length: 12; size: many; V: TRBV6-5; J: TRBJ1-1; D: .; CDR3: CASSRGNTEAFF; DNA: TGTGCCAGCAGTAGGGGGAACACTGAAGCTTTCTTT
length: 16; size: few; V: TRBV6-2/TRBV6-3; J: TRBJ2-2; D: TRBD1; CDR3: CASSPRGLLSTGELFF; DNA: TGTGCCAGCAGTCCCAGGGGGCTACTCTCAACCGGGGAGCTGTTTTTT
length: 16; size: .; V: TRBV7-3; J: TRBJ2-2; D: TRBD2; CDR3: CASSLSPTSGTGELFF; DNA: TGTGCCAGCAGCTTATCGCCGACTAGCGGCACCGGGGAGCTGTTTTTT
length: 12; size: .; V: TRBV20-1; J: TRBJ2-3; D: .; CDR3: CSARRDENTQYF; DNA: TGCAGTGCTAGAAGGGATGAAAATACGCAGTATTTT
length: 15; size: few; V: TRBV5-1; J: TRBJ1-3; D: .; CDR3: CASSAQTSSGNTIYF; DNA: TGCGCCAGCAGCGCGCAGACCAGCTCTGGAAACACCATATATTTT
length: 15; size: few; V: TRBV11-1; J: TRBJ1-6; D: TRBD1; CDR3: CASSLEGTANSPLHF; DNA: TGTGCCAGCAGCTTAGAGGGGACAGCAAATTCACCCCTCCACTTT
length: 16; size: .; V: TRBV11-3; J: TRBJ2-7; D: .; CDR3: CASSSGRQTSWYEQYF; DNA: TGTGCCAGCAGCTCTGGGAGACAAACTAGTTGGTACGAGCAGTACTTC